The 3 T cell receptor beta chains below were found in one sample sequenced in a study of shared clonotypes between healthy human individuals (dated by TCRdb to between 2020 and 2021). The library was obtained by the immunoSEQ multiplex PCR assay. TCRdb mirrors the immuneACCESS table, restricted to in-frame sequences. Some clones are absent from its copies; in checked studies, under half trace to an unresolved V gene, and the reason for the others is unknown. This sample has over 400,000 clones in its table, and 70% to 80% of those were observed once. The ten largest clonotypes hold more than 10% of the sample. Sequences were obtained from PBMCs. The receptor set was obtained from a woman in her 40s in good health. Some clones in this sample may be carry-over from other donors' samples.

V and J are TRBV29-1 and TRBJ1-4, with unresolved D. The CDR3 loop spans 11 amino acids. Trimming took off 5 bases at V and 5 bases at J, with 6 bases between the two ends. From germline, CDR1 is SQVTM and CDR2 ANQGSEA. As DNA, the CDR3 is TGCAGCGTTACGGGAAATGAAAAACTGTTTTTT. As protein: CSVTGNEKLFF.

The chain carries TRBV2 and TRBJ1-1; a weak D match, TRBD1 (5 bases). The CDR3 has 13 residues. The V gene's germline CDR1 is SNHLY and CDR2 FYNNEI. V was trimmed by 4 bases and J by 0 bases, leaving 6 bases between them. CDR3 residues: CASSGGVNTEAFF. DNA of the CDR3: TGTGCCAGCAGTGGGGGGGTGAACACTGAAGCTTTCTTT. The full variable domain, in which reference TRBV2 and TRBJ1-1 provide the parts outside the CDR3, is EPEVTQTPSHQVTQMGQEVILRCVPISNHLYFYWYRQILGQKVEFLVSFYNNEISEKSEIFDDQFSVERPDGSNFTLKIRSTKLEDSAMYFCASSGGVNTEAFFGQGTRLTVV.

The rearrangement uses TRBV5-1 and TRBJ2-5, with 8 bases fitting TRBD1. The CDR3 is 16 amino acids. V lost 0 bases to trimming and J lost 1 base; unmatched junction nucleotides: 5. Germline lookup yields CDR1 SGHRS and CDR2 YFSETQ. DNA for the CDR3: TGCGCCAGCAGCTTGGGACAGGGGAGTACCCAAGAGACCCAGTACTTC. The encoded protein is CASSLGQGSTQETQYF.